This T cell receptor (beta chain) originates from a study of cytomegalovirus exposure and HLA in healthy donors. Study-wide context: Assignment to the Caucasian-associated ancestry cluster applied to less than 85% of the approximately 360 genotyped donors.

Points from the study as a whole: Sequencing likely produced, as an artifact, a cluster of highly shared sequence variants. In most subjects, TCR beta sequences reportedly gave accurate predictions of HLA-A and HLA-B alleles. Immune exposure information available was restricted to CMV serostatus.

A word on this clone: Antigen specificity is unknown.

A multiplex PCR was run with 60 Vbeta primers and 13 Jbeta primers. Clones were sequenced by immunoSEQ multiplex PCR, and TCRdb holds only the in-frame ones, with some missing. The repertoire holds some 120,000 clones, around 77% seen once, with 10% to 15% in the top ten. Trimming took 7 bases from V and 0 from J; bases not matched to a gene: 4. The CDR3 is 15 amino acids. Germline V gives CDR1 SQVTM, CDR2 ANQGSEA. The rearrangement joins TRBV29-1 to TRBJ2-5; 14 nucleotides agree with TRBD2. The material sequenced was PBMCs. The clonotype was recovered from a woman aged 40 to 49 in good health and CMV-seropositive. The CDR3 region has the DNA TGCAGCGGAAGACTAGCGGGAGGGCACCAAGAGACCCAGTACTTC. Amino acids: CSGRLAGGHQETQYF.